The 18 T cell receptor beta chains given below trace back to one sample, sequenced in a study of cytomegalovirus exposure and HLA in healthy donors. A multiplex PCR was run with 60 Vbeta primers and 13 Jbeta primers. The repertoire was sequenced with immunoSEQ multiplex PCR; TCRdb's copy has only in-frame clones and lacks some. Among around 150,000 clones listed, approximately 84% were seen once. The sequencing input was PBMCs. The receptor source for this set is a male donor in good health and CMV-seropositive.

Points on this clone: Germline and junction disagree at one end, which may indicate a read error. The chain carries TRBV7-9 and TRBJ1-1; D is ambiguous. The V gene's germline CDR1 is SEHNR and CDR2 FQNEAQ (reference sequence). This CDR3 region has 12 residues. Here the CDR3 reads CSSSRSYTEAFF. Here the CDR3 DNA reads TGTTCCAGCAGCCGGAGTTACACTGAAGCTTTCTTT. The whole variable domain, filled in from reference TRBV7-9 and TRBJ1-1, reads DTGVSQNPRHKITKRGQNVTFRCDPISEHNRLYWYRQTLGQGPEFLTYFQNEAQLEKSRLLSDRFSAERPKGSFSTLEIQRTEQGDSAMYLCSSSRSYTEAFFGQGTRLTVV.

The CDR3 bases are TGTGCCAGCAGTCCCCTCCCGGGACAGGGTTCGGCTAATGGCTACACCTTC. Residues: CASSPLPGQGSANGYTF. The genes are TRBV28 and TRBJ1-2; TRBD1 agrees at 9 bases. Germline V gene data show CDR1 as MDHEN and CDR2 as SYDVKM. The J segment lost 6 bases and the V segment lost 5 bases, leaving 16 bases of the junction unmatched. There are 17 residues in the CDR3.

The rearrangement uses TRBV6-4 and TRBJ2-2; the D gene is possibly TRBD2 (6 bases). V gave up 3 bases and J gave up 0 bases, with 8 bases separating them. The CDR3 extends over 15 amino acids. Germline loops: CDR1 MRHNA, CDR2 SNTAGT. DNA for the CDR3: TGTGCCAGCAGTGAGGACTACACGAACACCGGGGAGCTGTTTTTT. It is translated as CASSEDYTNTGELFF.

The genes are TRBV28 and TRBJ2-1; weak D call: TRBD1 (6 bases). Germline CDR1 reads MDHEN; CDR2 reads SYDVKM. V shed 7 bases and J shed 6 bases, with 22 bases lying between them. The CDR3 is made up of 16 amino acids. CDR3 sequence reads: CASTILSHRDFNEQFF. CDR3 bases: TGTGCCAGCACTATCCTTTCACACAGGGATTTCAATGAGCAGTTCTTC.

J is TRBJ1-1 and V is TRBV30, with 7 bases fitting TRBD1. Per the germline V gene, CDR1 is GTSNPN and CDR2 is SVGIG (reference sequence). The CDR3 sequence is 13 residues long. Trimming cost V 5 bases and J 6 bases; bases outside gene matches: 9. In nucleotides, the CDR3 is TGTGCCTGGGGTCCCTATACAGGGGCTGAAGCTTTCTTT. Residues: CAWGPYTGAEAFF.

The rearrangement links TRBV7-2 to TRBJ1-5; 10 bases are a match to TRBD1. The length of the CDR3 is 14 residues. The junction had 3 bases not matched to a gene; V was cut back by 5 bases and J by 5 bases. The germline gives CDR1 SGHTA, CDR2 FQGNSA. CDR3 sequence: CASSGTGADQPQHF. The CDR3 nucleotides are TGTGCCAGCAGCGGGACAGGGGCCGATCAGCCCCAGCATTTT.

A word on this clone: The junction departs from germline at one end; a sequencing error may be responsible. The V call is TRBV7-9, the J call TRBJ2-1, with D perhaps TRBD1 (6 bases). Germline-derived CDR1 and CDR2 are SEHNR and FQNEAQ (reference sequence). The CDR3 spans 13 residues. CDR3 DNA: TGTTCCAGCAGCTCTAGAGGGGGCAATGAGCAGTTCTTC. Translated: CSSSSRGGNEQFF.

Note on this clone: The junction and the germline gene differ at one end; a read error may be behind it. Other DNA variants within this sample encode the same CDR3. The V and J genes are TRBV6-8 and TRBJ2-4, with 13 bases identical to TRBD2. Per germline, CDR1 MNHGY and CDR2 SAAAGT. The CDR3 spans 21 residues. The CDR3 protein is CASSEITSGRARGVVKNIQYF. The CDR3 bases are TGTGCCAGCTCTGAAATTACTAGCGGGAGGGCGAGGGGGGTGGTCAAAAATATTCAGTACTTC.

V is TRBV7-9 and J is TRBJ2-1; 7 bases match TRBD2. The CDR3 has 14 amino acids. V trimming: 0 bases; J trimming: 7 bases; junction bases outside the gene matches: 3. From germline, CDR1 is SEHNR and CDR2 FQNEAQ (reference sequence). The CDR3 loop reads CASSLAGRGNEQFF. The CDR3, as DNA: TGTGCCAGCAGCTTAGCGGGGAGGGGTAATGAGCAGTTCTTC.

Regarding this clone: At one boundary the junction diverges from the germline segment, which might be a read error. The V and J genes are TRBV28 and TRBJ2-2; 7 positions agree with TRBD1. Germline V gives CDR1 MDHEN, CDR2 SYDVKM. This CDR3 region has 15 residues. The CDR3 region has the DNA TGTGCCAGCAGTTCGACGGGACAGAACGCCGGGGAGCTGTTTTTT. It translates to CASSSTGQNAGELFF.

The gene calls are TRBV19 and TRBJ2-7; 9 bases map to TRBD2. The CDR3 loop spans 15 amino acids. V trimming: 3 bases; J trimming: 7 bases; junction bases outside the gene matches: 10. The germline V gene has CDR1 LNHDA and CDR2 SQIVND (reference sequence). The CDR3: CASSILAGGPQEQYF. In DNA, the CDR3 is TGTGCCAGTAGTATCCTGGCGGGAGGGCCTCAGGAGCAGTACTTC.

This chain joins TRBV11-2 and TRBJ2-7, with 10 bases aligning to TRBD1. V lost 10 bases to trimming and J lost 5 bases; unmatched junction nucleotides: 8. Germline CDR1 is SGHAT and CDR2 is FQNNGV. The CDR3 spans 13 residues. The CDR3 is CATQRTGGHEQYF. In DNA, the CDR3 is TGTGCCACGCAAAGGACAGGGGGACACGAGCAGTACTTC.

In its sample, this clone was seen a few times. This chain links TRBV6-1 with TRBJ1-2, with D possibly TRBD1 on 6 matching bases. The CDR3 has 15 amino acids. From germline, CDR1 is MNHNS and CDR2 SASEGT. Trimming removed 7 bases from V and 1 base from J, with 16 bases in between. In DNA, the CDR3 is TGTGCCAGCATTATGAACAGGGCGGGTAACTATGGCTACACCTTC. As protein: CASIMNRAGNYGYTF.

With respect to this clone: Other DNA sequences from this sample encode an identical CDR3 as well. The chain combines TRBV28 with TRBJ1-2; D ambiguous. Germline CDR1 MDHEN, CDR2 SYDVKM. The CDR3 length is 13 residues. V lost 2 bases and J 2 bases, leaving 6 bases between the germline ends. CDR3 bases: TGTGCCAGCAGTTTAGGGCAGAACTATGGCTACACCTTC. Encoded protein: CASSLGQNYGYTF.

Notes on this clone: This specimen includes other DNA sequences encoding the same CDR3. This rearrangement joins TRBV5-1 to TRBJ2-5; no firm D call. Trimming removed 0 bases from V and 3 bases from J, with 9 bases in between. Germline V gene data show CDR1 as SGHRS and CDR2 as YFSETQ. The CDR3 runs to 14 residues. CDR3 sequence: CASSLGGGKETQYF. In DNA form, the CDR3 reads TGCGCCAGCAGCTTGGGAGGCGGCAAAGAGACCCAGTACTTC.

Worth noting for this clone: A read error may account for a junction end that differs from germline. V is TRBV7-9 and J is TRBJ1-2; D is perhaps TRBD1 (5 bases). This CDR3 region has 14 residues. Germline assignment: CDR1 SEHNR and CDR2 FQNEAQ (reference sequence). For the CDR3, the DNA is TGTTCCAGCAGCTCAAACACAGGTGACTATGGCTACACCTTC. The encoded protein is CSSSSNTGDYGYTF. Based on the CDR3 plus reference TRBV7-9 and TRBJ1-2, the full variable domain is DTGVSQNPRHKITKRGQNVTFRCDPISEHNRLYWYRQTLGQGPEFLTYFQNEAQLEKSRLLSDRFSAERPKGSFSTLEIQRTEQGDSAMYLCSSSSNTGDYGYTFGSGTRLTVV.

The chain has TRBV4-2 and TRBJ2-2; tentatively, D is TRBD2 (6 bases). This CDR3 contains 16 residues. V was shortened by 5 bases and J by 2 bases, with 15 bases between the two germline ends. The germline V gene encodes CDR1 LGHNA and CDR2 YNFKEQ. CDR3 sequence reads: CASSWAAGGNTGELFF. In DNA, the CDR3 is TGTGCCAGCAGCTGGGCGGCCGGGGGTAACACCGGGGAGCTGTTTTTT.

The rearrangement uses TRBV19 and TRBJ2-7; D may be TRBD2 (5 bases). This CDR3 contains 13 residues. Germline loops: CDR1 LNHDA, CDR2 SQIVND (reference sequence). V gave up 1 base and J gave up 5 bases, with 9 bases separating them. CDR3 sequence (DNA): TGTGCCAGTAGTATAGTATCGGGGAACGAGCAGTACTTC. It translates to CASSIVSGNEQYF.